Each of the 8 T cell receptor beta chains below was sequenced from the same sample in a study of cytomegalovirus exposure and HLA in healthy donors. Assay used: immunoSEQ multiplex PCR; TCRdb lists only in-frame clones, some missing. This sample yields tens of thousands of clones, of which over 95% are seen a single time; over 3.5% belongs to the top ten. The specimen sequenced was PBMCs. These receptors were obtained from a woman aged 18-29 years in good health and CMV-seropositive.

The table lists this clone with a count of one. The chain recombines TRBV7-3 with TRBJ2-1; the match to TRBD2 covers 12 bases. This CDR3 comprises 17 residues. CDR1 is SGHTA and CDR2 is FQGTGA in the germline V gene. The junction had 7 bases not matched to a gene; V was cut back by 0 bases and J by 7 bases. The DNA for the CDR3 is TGTGCCAGCAGCTTAACTACGGGCCTAGCGGGAGGGAATGAGCAGTTCTTC. The encoded protein is CASSLTTGLAGGNEQFF.

CDR3 loop: CASSSDSHQPQHF. CDR3 in DNA: TGTGCCAGCAGCTCGGACAGTCATCAGCCCCAGCATTTT. The rearrangement links TRBV7-2 to TRBJ1-5, with a possible D match to TRBD1 (6 bases). CDR1 and CDR2 (germline): SGHTA, FQGNSA. The CDR3 consists of 13 residues. Between the trimmed V and J ends, which lost 4 bases and 5 bases, there was a span of 9 bases.

The chain joins TRBV28 to TRBJ2-7, with D unclear. Per the germline V gene, CDR1 is MDHEN and CDR2 is SYDVKM. This CDR3 region has 15 residues. Trimming cost V 3 bases and J 2 bases, with 14 bases left between them. Here the CDR3 reads CASSFMAPEPYEQYF. As DNA, the CDR3 is TGTGCCAGCAGTTTTATGGCTCCAGAACCCTACGAGCAGTACTTC.

The chain joins TRBV20-1 to TRBJ2-1, with D possibly matching TRBD2 (6 bases). CDR3 length: 11 residues. Trimming shortened V by 8 bases and J by 1 base, and 6 bases separated the two germline ends. Germline-derived CDR1 and CDR2 are DFQATT and SNEGSKA (reference sequence). CDR3 sequence reads: CSSGSYNEQFF. The DNA for the CDR3 is TGCAGTAGCGGGTCCTACAATGAGCAGTTCTTC.

This clone has only one observation. J is TRBJ2-2 and V is TRBV4-3, with a tentative D call TRBD1 (6 bases). Germline values: CDR1 LGHNA, CDR2 YSLEER. The CDR3 runs 16 residues. V shed 4 bases and J shed 4 bases, with 16 bases lying between them. CDR3 nucleotides: TGCGCCAGCAGCCCCCGACTGGAAGGGGGCACCGGGGAGCTGTTTTTT. Protein: CASSPRLEGGTGELFF.

V is TRBV15 and J is TRBJ2-3; 8 bases match TRBD1. The CDR3 extends over 15 amino acids. J was trimmed by 2 bases and V by 3 bases; bases with no gene match: 4. Looked up from germline, CDR1 is LNHNV and CDR2 is YYDKDF (reference sequence). The CDR3 sequence is CATSRGTGSTDTQYF. The CDR3 DNA sequence: TGTGCCACCAGCAGGGGGACAGGTTCCACAGATACGCAGTATTTT. The full variable domain, its missing parts supplied by reference TRBV15 and TRBJ2-3, is DAMVIQNPRYQVTQFGKPVTLSCSQTLNHNVMYWYQQKSSQAPKLLFHYYDKDFNNEADTPDNFQSRRPNTSFCFLDIRSPGLGDTAMYLCATSRGTGSTDTQYFGPGTRLTVL.

As for this clone: The same CDR3 can be traced to other DNA sequences in this sample. J is TRBJ2-5 and V is TRBV9, with TRBD1 matching over 8 bases. Unmatched junction bases numbered 3, after V lost 0 bases and J lost 2 bases. Germline CDR1 and CDR2: SGDLS and YYNGEE. The CDR3 length is 15 residues. The CDR3 sequence is CASSVGQGYQETQYF. The CDR3 DNA follows: TGTGCCAGCAGCGTAGGACAGGGGTATCAAGAGACCCAGTACTTC.

V usage is TRBV4-3 and J usage is TRBJ2-7; 8 bases are a match to TRBD2. CDR3 length equals 16 residues. CDR1 is LGHNA and CDR2 is YSLEER in the germline V gene. The J segment lost 3 bases and the V segment lost 3 bases, leaving 10 bases of the junction unmatched. In nucleotides, the CDR3 is TGCGCCAGCAGCCAGACACTAGCGGAAAGCCTCTACGAGCAGTACTTC. Protein product: CASSQTLAESLYEQYF.